Below are 2 T cell receptor beta chains sequenced from a single sample in a study of identical twins. From the 5' RACE reads, TCRdb called clonotypes with MiXCR, one entry per CDR3 protein. The table lists around 530,000 distinct CDR3 sequences, 13% to 15% of them singletons. These data were also filed under a second study, of yellow fever vaccine responses in identical twins.

Sequenced: CD4+ T cells sorted from blood. The receptors originated from a woman aged 18-29 years in good health.

The rearrangement joins TRBV29-1 to TRBJ2-2; 14 bases align to TRBD2. The V segment lost 6 bases and the J segment 3 bases; nucleotides outside the gene matches: 3. The CDR3 contains 15 residues. The germline V gene encodes CDR1 SQVTM and CDR2 ANQGSEA. The DNA of the CDR3 is TGCAGCGTGAGGGGACTAGCGGGAGACACCGGGGAGCTGTTTTTT. Translation gives CSVRGLAGDTGELFF.

V and J are TRBV20-1 and TRBJ2-1; 12 nucleotides align to TRBD2. Germline lookup yields CDR1 DFQATT and CDR2 SNEGSKA (reference sequence). Germline trimming cut 2 bases from V and 15 bases from J; bases unmatched to any gene: 11. This CDR3 spans 14 amino acids. CDR3: CSARRASGGAVLFF. CDR3 sequence (DNA): TGCAGTGCTAGAAGGGCTAGCGGGGGGGCCGTACTGTTCTTC.